This T cell receptor beta chain was recovered during a study of OX40 agonist ivuxolimab in advanced cancers. Repertoires were generated with immunoSEQ multiplex PCR, while TCRdb's copy carries only in-frame clones and drops some. The sample shows 37,000 or so clones, around four fifths of them seen only once. Broader study findings: The 0.1-3.0 mg/kg partial responders had among the lowest clonal expansion.

The V and J ends lost 1 base and 5 bases respectively, with 9 bases between them. This CDR3 has 14 residues. Germline V gene data show CDR1 as SGHTA and CDR2 as FQGNSA. Turning to this clone: Antigen unknown.

The sequence derives from an adult with an advanced solid tumor such as melanoma, head and neck, liver or kidney cancer. The sequencing used CD4+ or CD8+ T cells sorted from blood, collected in a trial of the OX40 agonist ivuxolimab. This chain joins TRBV7-2 and TRBJ1-5; tentatively, D is TRBD1 (5 bases). CDR3 coding DNA: TGTGCCAGCAGCTTAGATCCGGGGGATCAGCCCCAGCATTTT. Translating it yields CASSLDPGDQPQHF.